The rows below give T cell receptor beta chains drawn from one sample of a study of blood T cell repertoires in COVID-19. Clones were sequenced by immunoSEQ multiplex PCR, and TCRdb holds only the in-frame ones, with some missing. This table has more than 350,000 clones, around 87% appearing once. The sample consisted of peripheral blood. The receptors shown here come from a woman in her twenties or thirties with COVID-19, enrolled during active disease. CDR3s include the opening cysteine and the closing phenylalanine or tryptophan. Fields, in order: clone size, D gene, J gene, CDR3 length, V gene, CDR3 protein, CDR3 DNA. D genes are given only for firm matches. Size values are once, few and many counts, or a class for expanded clones, and some rows have none.

-	TRBD2	TRBJ2-7	13	TRBV4-1	CASSHPGGYEQYF	TGCGCCAGCAGCCACCCCGGGGGGTACGAGCAGTACTTC
-	TRBD2	TRBJ2-5	16	TRBV18	CASSPAGGGHQETQYF	TGTGCCAGCTCACCTGCGGGGGGGGGCCACCAAGAGACCCAGTACTTC
few	-	TRBJ2-7	13	TRBV24-1	CATSDLGGFEQYF	TGTGCCACCAGTGATTTAGGAGGGTTCGAGCAGTACTTC
-	-	TRBJ2-5	15	TRBV4-1	CASSPLEGQWETQYF	TGCGCCAGCAGCCCTTTGGAGGGACAGTGGGAGACCCAGTACTTC
-	TRBD1	TRBJ1-6	16	TRBV7-2	CASGRPGQGDNSPLHF	TGTGCCAGCGGAAGACCGGGACAGGGGGATAATTCACCCCTCCACTTT
once	TRBD1	TRBJ1-5	17	TRBV4-1	CASSQDQGGGQGRSQHF	TGCGCCAGCAGCCAAGATCAGGGCGGAGGACAGGGTCGGTCCCAGCATTTT
-	-	TRBJ2-2	14	TRBV27	CASSLIGGTGELFF	TGTGCCAGCAGTTTAATAGGGGGCACCGGGGAGCTGTTTTTT
-	-	TRBJ2-7	16	TRBV6-1	CASSASGTIISYEQYF	TGTGCCAGCAGTGCCTCCGGGACAATAATCTCCTACGAGCAGTACTTC
once	TRBD1	TRBJ1-3	13	TRBV30	CARQGASGNTIYF	TGTGCCCGGCAGGGGGCCTCTGGAAACACCATATATTTT
-	TRBD1	TRBJ2-7	14	TRBV11-1	CASSIHRGNYEQYF	TGTGCCAGCAGCATTCACAGGGGAAACTACGAGCAGTACTTC
-	-	TRBJ1-3	16	TRBV30	CAWSPRQPISGNTIYF	TGTGCCTGGAGTCCGCGACAGCCTATCTCTGGAAACACCATATATTTT
-	TRBD1	TRBJ2-7	17	TRBV15	CATSRAGEGQGAYEQYF	TGTGCCACCAGCAGAGCCGGGGAGGGACAGGGGGCTTACGAGCAGTACTTC
-	-	TRBJ1-5	13	TRBV9	CASSVGAHGPQHF	TGTGCCAGCAGCGTCGGAGCCCACGGGCCCCAGCATTTT
-	-	TRBJ1-5	12	TRBV19	CASSSGNQPQHF	TGTGCCAGTAGTTCGGGCAATCAGCCCCAGCATTTT
-	TRBD1	TRBJ1-5	14	TRBV7-9	CASSSGGFNQPQHF	TGTGCCAGCAGCTCAGGGGGATTCAATCAGCCCCAGCATTTT
many	-	TRBJ1-5	13	TRBV6-2/TRBV6-3	CASSTITNQPQHF	TGTGCCAGCAGCACTATCACCAATCAGCCCCAGCATTTT
-	-	TRBJ1-2	15	TRBV7-3	CASSLNGREDYGYTF	TGTGCCAGCAGCTTAAATGGCAGGGAGGACTATGGCTACACCTTC
-	-	TRBJ1-4	15	TRBV7-8	CASSLASGVNEKLFF	TGTGCCAGCAGCTTAGCGTCAGGGGTTAATGAAAAACTGTTTTTT
-	-	TRBJ2-1	13	TRBV6-5	CASSYPGGNEQFF	TGTGCCAGCAGTTACCCTGGAGGCAATGAGCAGTTCTTC
-	-	TRBJ1-1	15	TRBV25-1	CASSGARDKRTEAFF	TGTGCCAGCAGTGGCGCCCGAGACAAAAGAACTGAAGCTTTCTTT